The entry below gives a single TCR beta chain sequence along with its context. The record originates from a study of shared clonotypes between healthy human individuals. V shed 5 bases, J shed 5 bases, and the junction held 8 bases outside the gene matches. CDR1 SGHAT and CDR2 FQNNGV come from the germline V gene. This CDR3 spans 14 amino acids. Each sample came from a Caucasian adult donor living in Nashville, Tennessee. An assay was performed, and its level was deep. This table comes from immunoSEQ multiplex PCR, and its TCRdb copy is limited to in-frame clones, with some not included. The sample consists of 2 million or so clones, 95% of them appearing once.

The rearrangement links TRBV11-2 to TRBJ2-5; TRBD2 aligns across 7 bases. The sequencing input was naive CD4+ T cells sorted from blood. Stated subset: CD45RA+ positively selected. This TCR came from a man aged 18 to 30 in good health. This CDR3 is CASSPRGRDETQYF. In DNA, the CDR3 is TGTGCCAGCAGCCCACGAGGGAGGGACGAGACCCAGTACTTC.